This entry lists 26 T cell receptor beta chains sequenced from one sample in a study of shared clonotypes between healthy human individuals. Data came from immunoSEQ multiplex PCR; TCRdb stores just in-frame clones and leaves some out. Of about 820,000 clones listed, almost 95% were seen once; the top ten hold around 24%. Naive CD8 isolation took CD45RO-negative cells positively selected for CCR7 and excluded terminally differentiated effector memory CD45RA+ cells. The source material was naive CD8+ T cells sorted from blood. Source of these receptors: a man aged 25-45 years in good health.

V and J are TRBV20-1 and TRBJ2-7; D is ambiguous. Germline V CDR1 and CDR2: DFQATT, SNEGSKA (reference sequence). This CDR3 is built from 11 residues. The V and J ends lost 0 bases and 7 bases respectively, with 7 bases between them. The DNA of the CDR3 is TGCAGTGCTAGAGACCTGGGAGAGCAGTACTTC. It is translated as CSARDLGEQYF.

CDR3: CASSSLGAHNEQFF. In nucleotides, the CDR3 is TGTGCCAGCAGCTCCTTGGGGGCGCACAATGAGCAGTTCTTC. The chain combines TRBV11-2 with TRBJ2-1; D may be TRBD1 (6 bases). Germline values: CDR1 SGHAT, CDR2 FQNNGV. The CDR3 is 14 residues long. Trimming removed 4 bases at V and 5 bases at J, with 12 bases between.

The chain joins TRBV29-1 to TRBJ2-7; 9 nucleotides align to TRBD1. This CDR3 comprises 13 residues. V lost 7 bases and J lost 6; bases outside the gene matches: 10. Germline-derived CDR1 and CDR2 are SQVTM and ANQGSEA. Here the CDR3 reads CSAMDRGVGEQYF. The DNA of the CDR3 is TGCAGCGCTATGGACAGGGGTGTTGGCGAGCAGTACTTC.

The rearrangement joins TRBV9 to TRBJ1-4, with D possibly being TRBD1 (5 bases). Deletions cut 2 bases from V and 6 bases from J, with 8 bases between. The CDR3 is 13 residues long. The V gene's germline CDR1 is SGDLS and CDR2 YYNGEE. CDR3 region: CASSVTEDEKLFF. DNA of the CDR3: TGTGCCAGCAGCGTGACAGAGGATGAAAAACTGTTTTTT.

The V call is TRBV4-1, the J call TRBJ2-3; D gene unclear. The CDR3 contains 12 residues. The V end was cut by 4 bases, the J end by 5 bases, with 7 bases between. CDR1 MGHRA and CDR2 YSYEKL come from the germline V gene. This CDR3 reads CASSPPRDTQYF. The CDR3 coding sequence is TGCGCCAGCAGCCCCCCAAGAGATACGCAGTATTTT.

For this clone: The sample holds other DNA sequences that translate to the same CDR3. This chain uses TRBV4-3 with TRBJ2-7; 10 nucleotides line up with TRBD2. The ends lost 1 base at V and 2 bases at J; junction bases unmatched: 2. The V gene's germline CDR1 is LGHNA and CDR2 YSLEER. This CDR3 comprises 15 residues. CDR3 protein: CASSQGLAGPYEQYF. DNA of the CDR3: TGCGCCAGCAGCCAAGGACTAGCGGGTCCCTACGAGCAGTACTTC.

The chain combines TRBV27 with TRBJ2-7, with D maybe TRBD2 (6 bases). Trimming took 3 bases from V and 0 from J, leaving 9 bases between them. The CDR3 consists of 14 residues. The germline gives CDR1 MNHEY, CDR2 SMNVEV (reference sequence). This chain's CDR3 is CASSLSSDSYEQYF. CDR3 nucleotide sequence: TGTGCCAGCAGTTTGTCTAGCGACTCCTACGAGCAGTACTTC.

The J gene is TRBJ2-2, the V gene TRBV19; TRBD1 is a possible D gene (6 bases). The V end was cut by 5 bases, the J end by 7 bases, with 11 bases between. Germline values: CDR1 LNHDA, CDR2 SQIVND (reference sequence). CDR3 length: 13 residues. In DNA form, the CDR3 reads TGTGCCAGTAGTGGGGGCGGTTTCGGGGAGCTGTTTTTT. Its translation: CASSGGGFGELFF.

This clone was counted a few times. V gene TRBV7-9 combines with J gene TRBJ1-2, with 7 bases that match TRBD1. Germline CDR1 and CDR2: SEHNR and FQNEAQ (reference sequence). The CDR3 runs 13 residues. V dropped 5 bases and J dropped 6; count of bases not matched to a gene: 6. As DNA, the CDR3 is TGTGCCAGCAGCCCAGGGACAGCGAATGGCTACACCTTC. Translation: CASSPGTANGYTF.

The count of this clone is one. This rearrangement joins TRBV2 to TRBJ2-3; D perhaps matches TRBD1 (10 bases). The V end lost 9 bases, the J end lost 4 bases, and 32 bases lay between the germline ends. Germline V gives CDR1 SNHLY, CDR2 FYNNEI. The CDR3 runs 19 residues. The DNA of the CDR3 is TGTGCCAGAAACGTGAAGGGACAGGGGCCTAGCGGGACCGCAGATACGCAGTATTTT. It translates to CARNVKGQGPSGTADTQYF.

The CDR3 DNA reads TGTGCCAGCAGTGCGGACGGTCGCTCCTCCTACGAGCAGTACTTC. It is translated as CASSADGRSSYEQYF. The chain has TRBV6-9 and TRBJ2-7, with D unresolved. Germline values: CDR1 MNHGY, CDR2 SVAAGI. The CDR3 extends over 15 amino acids. The V end was cut by 5 bases, the J end by 0 bases, with 14 bases between.

The chain employs TRBV6-6 and TRBJ2-5, with a weak D call TRBD1 (6 bases). The V end was cut by 6 bases, the J end by 4 bases, with 9 bases between. This CDR3 comprises 12 residues. Germline V gene lookup returns CDR1 MNHNY and CDR2 SVGAGI (reference sequence). The CDR3 DNA reads as TGTGCCAGCAGCCAGGACAGAGAGACCCAGTACTTC. It encodes CASSQDRETQYF.

This clone was observed once. The V call is TRBV4-1, the J call TRBJ1-1, with a possible D match to TRBD1 (5 bases). V was cut by 0 bases and J by 7 bases, with 15 bases left in between. Germline V gene lookup returns CDR1 MGHRA and CDR2 YSYEKL. The CDR3 extends over 15 amino acids. CDR3 sequence: CASSQEAGGFGEAFF. The CDR3 DNA is TGCGCCAGCAGCCAAGAAGCTGGGGGGTTCGGTGAAGCTTTCTTT.

The CDR3 is CASSPTSAANTGELFF. DNA for the CDR3: TGTGCCAGCAGCCCGACTAGCGCTGCGAACACCGGGGAGCTGTTTTTT. The genes are TRBV7-8 and TRBJ2-2; 8 nucleotides align to TRBD2. CDR3 length equals 16 residues. Trimming took 5 bases from V and 0 from J; bases not matched to a gene: 5. From germline, CDR1 is SGHVS and CDR2 FQNEAQ.

The CDR3 DNA reads as TGTGTCAGAAGCTTAGCGCGCACGGAACGTTTGATCTACGAGCAGTACTTC. Its protein is CVRSLARTERLIYEQYF. This rearrangement joins TRBV7-5 to TRBJ2-7. TRBV7-5 is a known pseudogene. There are 17 residues in the CDR3.

This rearrangement joins TRBV27 to TRBJ1-1; no clear D. The CDR3 extends over 13 amino acids. Germline CDR1 reads MNHEY; CDR2 reads SMNVEV (reference sequence). Between the trimmed V and J ends, which lost 6 bases and 2 bases, there was a span of 10 bases. The CDR3 spells CASREGVNTEAFF. The CDR3 DNA reads as TGTGCCAGCAGAGAGGGTGTTAACACTGAAGCTTTCTTT.

The chain carries TRBV7-2 and TRBJ2-2, with a possible D match to TRBD2 (6 bases). The CDR3 is 16 residues long. Germline V gene data show CDR1 as SGHTA and CDR2 as FQGNSA. V lost 5 bases and J lost 2, with 15 bases in between. CDR3 in amino acids: CASSLPGTSNTGELFF. The CDR3 coding sequence is TGTGCCAGCAGCCTTCCCGGGACTTCCAACACCGGGGAGCTGTTTTTT.

The V gene is TRBV7-6, the J gene TRBJ2-5, with D unresolved. V lost 5 bases, J lost 4 bases, and 11 bases lay in between. Germline values: CDR1 SGHVS, CDR2 FNYEAQ. This CDR3 has 13 amino acids. The CDR3 reads CASSPPDGETQYF. CDR3 in DNA: TGTGCCAGCAGCCCCCCGGATGGAGAGACCCAGTACTTC.

CDR3 loop: CASIPRDTSGIYNEQFF. Written as DNA, the CDR3 is TGTGCCAGCATTCCCCGGGACACTAGCGGGATCTACAATGAGCAGTTCTTC. The rearrangement links TRBV7-8 to TRBJ2-1; TRBD2 matches 10 bases. This CDR3 contains 17 residues. The junction had 12 bases not matched to a gene; V was cut back by 7 bases and J by 3 bases. CDR1 is SGHVS, CDR2 FQNEAQ, per germline.

V is TRBV19 and J is TRBJ2-1, with TRBD2 matching 11 bases. The CDR3 is made up of 15 amino acids. With 7 bases clipped from V and 2 bases from J, the junction kept 4 bases outside the gene matches. From germline, CDR1 is LNHDA and CDR2 SQIVND (reference sequence). CDR3 amino acids: CASTMGLAAYNEQFF. CDR3 nucleotide sequence: TGTGCCAGTACCATGGGACTAGCGGCCTACAATGAGCAGTTCTTC.

In nucleotides, the CDR3 is TGTGCCAGCAGCTCTAGGACAGGTAGGGGGAACACTGAAGCTTTCTTT. Translating it yields CASSSRTGRGNTEAFF. V usage is TRBV7-4 and J usage is TRBJ1-1; 7 nucleotides match TRBD1. This CDR3 has 16 amino acids. CDR1 SGHVT and CDR2 SQSDAQ come from the germline V gene. V trimming: 4 bases; J trimming: 1 base; junction bases outside the gene matches: 9.

Only one count was recorded for this clone. The V gene is TRBV7-9, the J gene TRBJ2-1; D not certain. Looked up from germline, CDR1 is SEHNR and CDR2 is FQNEAQ (reference sequence). Trimming cost V 5 bases and J 7 bases, with 9 bases left between them. The CDR3 is 12 residues long. CDR3 sequence (DNA): TGTGCCAGCAGCGATGGATCGAATGAGCAGTTCTTC. Translated, it gives CASSDGSNEQFF.

The rearrangement uses TRBV5-5 and TRBJ1-3; D might be TRBD1 (6 bases). Germline CDR1 reads SGHKS; CDR2 reads YYEKEE (reference sequence). The CDR3 has 16 residues. V was trimmed by 3 bases and J by 0 bases, leaving 13 bases between them. The CDR3 region has the DNA TGTGCCAGCAGCTCGGACGAGGGGGGCTCTGGAAACACCATATATTTT. This encodes CASSSDEGGSGNTIYF.

This chain uses TRBV7-9 with TRBJ1-1, with D perhaps matching TRBD1 (5 bases). V was shortened by 9 bases and J by 10 bases, with 21 bases between the two germline ends. The CDR3 totals 13 residues. Germline V gene sequence: CDR1 SEHNR, CDR2 FQNEAQ (reference sequence). As DNA, the CDR3 is TGTGCCAGTACCTCCCAGCCAGGGTTATCAGCTTTCTTT. Translation gives CASTSQPGLSAFF.

The genes are TRBV28 and TRBJ2-3, with 7 bases identical to TRBD2. CDR3 size: 17 residues. V lost 3 bases to trimming and J lost 6 bases; unmatched junction nucleotides: 15. Germline values: CDR1 MDHEN, CDR2 SYDVKM. CDR3 in amino acids: CASSLASGYIGGDTQYF. In DNA form, the CDR3 reads TGTGCCAGCAGTTTGGCTAGCGGCTACATCGGCGGGGATACGCAGTATTTT.

This clone was recorded only once. Additional DNA sequences in this sample encode the identical CDR3. The rearrangement links TRBV7-9 to TRBJ1-1, with 9 bases lining up with TRBD1. Germline V gives CDR1 SEHNR, CDR2 FQNEAQ (reference sequence). V shed 5 bases, J shed 4 bases, and the junction held 2 bases outside the gene matches. This CDR3 comprises 13 residues. CDR3 coding DNA: TGTGCCAGCAGCCCGACAGGGGGCACTGAAGCTTTCTTT. Its protein product is CASSPTGGTEAFF.